The clone carrying this T cell receptor beta chain has more than one count but fewer than ten. This entry belongs to a study of follicular helper T cells after annual influenza vaccination. Looking at the study overall: Days 0, 7 and 28 post-vaccination were the blood draw times. Across the 2013-2014, 2014-2015 and 2015-2016 vaccination seasons, some subjects were resampled.

Sequencing of TCRB used Survey level resolution. Profiling relied on immunoSEQ multiplex PCR, and the TCRdb table lists in-frame clones only, not all of them. The table lists 9,500 to 10,000 clones, around 82% of them singletons. Deletions cut 2 bases from V and 4 bases from J, with 11 bases between. The CDR3 has 14 amino acids. Germline-derived CDR1 and CDR2 are SNHLY and FYNNEI. The time point is: 2014-2015 season, 7 days after vaccination. The source of this sequence is an adult who received the influenza vaccine. This sample comprised CXCR5- memory CD4+ T cells sorted from blood, obtained 7 days after influenza vaccination. This sequence joins TRBV2 and TRBJ1-2; D ambiguous. The CDR3 bases are TGTGCCAGCAGTGAATTGTCGGGAACCTATGGCTACACCTTC. It specifies CASSELSGTYGYTF.